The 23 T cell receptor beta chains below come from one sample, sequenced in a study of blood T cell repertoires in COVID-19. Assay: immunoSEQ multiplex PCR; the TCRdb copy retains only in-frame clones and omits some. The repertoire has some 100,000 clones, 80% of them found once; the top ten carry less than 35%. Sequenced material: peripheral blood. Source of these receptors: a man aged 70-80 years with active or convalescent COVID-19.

This chain's CDR3 is CASSLGGATSQPQHF. The CDR3 DNA follows: TGTGCCAGCAGTTTGGGGGGGGCTACTAGCCAGCCCCAGCATTTT. This chain uses TRBV28 with TRBJ1-5; D possibly corresponds to TRBD1 (6 bases). V gave up 3 bases and J gave up 7 bases, with 16 bases separating them. CDR1 is MDHEN and CDR2 is SYDVKM in the germline V gene. This CDR3 is built from 15 residues.

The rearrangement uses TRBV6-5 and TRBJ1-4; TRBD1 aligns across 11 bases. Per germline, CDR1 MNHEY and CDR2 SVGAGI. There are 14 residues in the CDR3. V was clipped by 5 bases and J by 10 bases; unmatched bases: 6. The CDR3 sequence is CASSTWTGGGKLFF. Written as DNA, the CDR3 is TGTGCCAGCAGTACCTGGACAGGGGGCGGAAAACTGTTTTTT.

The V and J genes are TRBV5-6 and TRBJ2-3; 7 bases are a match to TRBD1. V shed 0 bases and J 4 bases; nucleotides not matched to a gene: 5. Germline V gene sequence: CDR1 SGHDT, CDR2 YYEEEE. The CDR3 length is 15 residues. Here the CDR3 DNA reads TGTGCCAGCAGCTTGGGAGGACAGGCGGCAGATACGCAGTATTTT. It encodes CASSLGGQAADTQYF.

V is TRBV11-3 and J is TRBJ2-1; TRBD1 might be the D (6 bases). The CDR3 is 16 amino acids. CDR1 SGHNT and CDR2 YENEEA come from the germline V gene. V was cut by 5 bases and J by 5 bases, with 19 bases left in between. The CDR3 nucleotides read TGTGCCAGCAGCCCAGGGGCATACAGGGCCCACAATGAGCAGTTCTTC. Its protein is CASSPGAYRAHNEQFF. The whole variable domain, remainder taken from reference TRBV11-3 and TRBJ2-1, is EAGVVQSPRYKIIEKKQPVAFWCNPISGHNTLYWYLQNLGQGPELLIRYENEEAVDDSQLPKDRFSAERLKGVDSTLKIQPAELGDSAVYLCASSPGAYRAHNEQFFGPGTRLTVL.

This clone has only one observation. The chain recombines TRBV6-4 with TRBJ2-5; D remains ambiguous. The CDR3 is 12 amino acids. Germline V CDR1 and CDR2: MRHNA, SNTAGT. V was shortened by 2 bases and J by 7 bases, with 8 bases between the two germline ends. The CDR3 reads CASSDRLGTQYF. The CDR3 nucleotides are TGTGCCAGCAGTGACAGACTCGGGACCCAGTACTTC.

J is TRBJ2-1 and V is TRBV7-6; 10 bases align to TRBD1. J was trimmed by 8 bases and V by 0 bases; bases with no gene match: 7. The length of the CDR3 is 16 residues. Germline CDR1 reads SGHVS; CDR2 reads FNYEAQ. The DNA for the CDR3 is TGTGCCAGCAGCTTAGCCCCGGGACAGGGGAACGATGAGCAGTTCTTC. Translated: CASSLAPGQGNDEQFF.

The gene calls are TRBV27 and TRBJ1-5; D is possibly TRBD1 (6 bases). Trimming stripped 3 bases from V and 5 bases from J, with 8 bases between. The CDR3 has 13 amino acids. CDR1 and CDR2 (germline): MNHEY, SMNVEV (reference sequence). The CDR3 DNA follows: TGTGCCAGCAGTTTTGAGGGGGATCAGCCCCAGCATTTT. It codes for CASSFEGDQPQHF.

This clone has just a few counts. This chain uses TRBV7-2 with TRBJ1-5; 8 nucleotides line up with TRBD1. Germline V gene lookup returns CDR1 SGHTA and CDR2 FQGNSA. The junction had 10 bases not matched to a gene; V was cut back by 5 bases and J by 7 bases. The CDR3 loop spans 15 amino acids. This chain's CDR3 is CASSPRQGSVQPQHF. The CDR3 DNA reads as TGTGCCAGCAGCCCCCGACAGGGGTCTGTGCAGCCCCAGCATTTT.

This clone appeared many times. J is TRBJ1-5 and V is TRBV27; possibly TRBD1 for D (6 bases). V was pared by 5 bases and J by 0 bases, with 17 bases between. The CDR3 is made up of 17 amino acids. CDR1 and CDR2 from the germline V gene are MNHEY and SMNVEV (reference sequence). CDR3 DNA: TGTGCCAGCAGTCATTTGGGGGCCTTCTATAGCAATCAGCCCCAGCATTTT. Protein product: CASSHLGAFYSNQPQHF.

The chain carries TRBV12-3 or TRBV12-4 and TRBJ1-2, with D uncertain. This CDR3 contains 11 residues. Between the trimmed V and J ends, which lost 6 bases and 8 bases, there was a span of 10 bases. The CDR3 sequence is CASRLHGGYTF. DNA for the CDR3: TGTGCCAGCAGATTACACGGGGGCTACACCTTC.

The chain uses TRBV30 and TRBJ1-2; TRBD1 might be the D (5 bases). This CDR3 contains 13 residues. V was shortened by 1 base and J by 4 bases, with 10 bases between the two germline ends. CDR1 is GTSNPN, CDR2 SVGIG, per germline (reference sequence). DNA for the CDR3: TGTGCCTGGAGTGAGCAGGGAGGCTATGGCTACACCTTC. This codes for CAWSEQGGYGYTF.

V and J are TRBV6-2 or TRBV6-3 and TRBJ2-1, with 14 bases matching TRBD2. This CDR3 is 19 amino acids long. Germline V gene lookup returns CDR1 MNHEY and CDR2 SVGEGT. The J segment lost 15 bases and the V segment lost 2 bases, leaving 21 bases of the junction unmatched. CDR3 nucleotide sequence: TGTGCCAGCAGTTACCCAACCGCTAAAGAGACTAGCGGGAGGGCCGGTTGGTTCTTC. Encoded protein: CASSYPTAKETSGRAGWFF.

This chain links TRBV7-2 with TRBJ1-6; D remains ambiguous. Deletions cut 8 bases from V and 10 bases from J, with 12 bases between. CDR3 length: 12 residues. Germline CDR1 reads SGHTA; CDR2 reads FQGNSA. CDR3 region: CASGGGLSPLHF. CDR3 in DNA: TGTGCCAGCGGAGGCGGATTGTCACCCCTCCACTTT.

This chain's CDR3 is CASSLGVAGVSYNEQFF. Here the CDR3 DNA reads TGTGCCAGCAGCTTGGGGGTAGCGGGGGTCTCCTACAATGAGCAGTTCTTC. This sequence joins TRBV5-8 and TRBJ2-1; the match to TRBD2 covers 9 bases. V dropped 0 bases and J dropped 0; count of bases not matched to a gene: 4. The CDR3 spans 17 residues. The V gene's germline CDR1 is SGHTS and CDR2 YDEGEE.

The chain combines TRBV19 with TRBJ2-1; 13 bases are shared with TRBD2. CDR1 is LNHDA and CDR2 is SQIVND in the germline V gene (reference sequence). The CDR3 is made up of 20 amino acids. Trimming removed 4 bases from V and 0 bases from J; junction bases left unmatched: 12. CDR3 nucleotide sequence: TGTGCCAGTAGTACCCCTTGGAGGACTAGCGGGGGTGGCTCCTACAATGAGCAGTTCTTC. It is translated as CASSTPWRTSGGGSYNEQFF.

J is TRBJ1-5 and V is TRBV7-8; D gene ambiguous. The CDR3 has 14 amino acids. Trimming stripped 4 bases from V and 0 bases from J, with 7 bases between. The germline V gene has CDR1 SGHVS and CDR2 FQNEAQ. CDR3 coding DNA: TGTGCCAGCAGCTCCTCCGGTAGCAATCAGCCCCAGCATTTT. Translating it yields CASSSSGSNQPQHF.

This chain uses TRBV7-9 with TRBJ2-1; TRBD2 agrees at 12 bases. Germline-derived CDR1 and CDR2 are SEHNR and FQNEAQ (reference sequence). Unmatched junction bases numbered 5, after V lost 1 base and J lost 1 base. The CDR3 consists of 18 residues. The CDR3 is CASSLVTSGRLSYNEQFF. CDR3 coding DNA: TGTGCCAGCAGCTTAGTTACTAGCGGGAGGCTTTCCTACAATGAGCAGTTCTTC.

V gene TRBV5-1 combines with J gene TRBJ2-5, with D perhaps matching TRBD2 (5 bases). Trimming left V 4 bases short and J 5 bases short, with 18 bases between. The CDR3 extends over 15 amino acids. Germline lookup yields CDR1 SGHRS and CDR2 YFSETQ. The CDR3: CASSLLGLGGETQYF. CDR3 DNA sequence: TGCGCCAGCAGCCTCCTAGGACTCGGCGGGGAGACCCAGTACTTC.

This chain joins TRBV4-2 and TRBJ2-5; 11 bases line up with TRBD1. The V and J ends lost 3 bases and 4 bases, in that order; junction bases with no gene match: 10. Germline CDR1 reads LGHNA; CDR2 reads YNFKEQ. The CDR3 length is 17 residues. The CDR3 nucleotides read TGTGCCAGCAGCCATCTTGGGACAGGGGGAGATCCAGAGACCCAGTACTTC. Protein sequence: CASSHLGTGGDPETQYF.

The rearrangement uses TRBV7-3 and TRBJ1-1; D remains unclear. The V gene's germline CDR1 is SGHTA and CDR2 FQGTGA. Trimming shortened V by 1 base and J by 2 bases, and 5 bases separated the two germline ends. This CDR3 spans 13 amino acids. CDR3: CASSLNSNTEAFF. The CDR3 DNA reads TGTGCCAGCAGCTTAAACAGTAACACTGAAGCTTTCTTT.

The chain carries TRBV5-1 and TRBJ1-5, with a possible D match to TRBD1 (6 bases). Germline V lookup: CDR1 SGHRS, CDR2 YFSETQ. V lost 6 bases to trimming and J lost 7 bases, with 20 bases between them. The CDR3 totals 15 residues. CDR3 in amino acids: CASKVSLDSRQPQHF. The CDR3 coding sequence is TGCGCCAGCAAAGTAAGTCTGGACAGCAGGCAGCCCCAGCATTTT. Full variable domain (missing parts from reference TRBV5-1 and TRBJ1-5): KAGVTQTPRYLIKTRGQQVTLSCSPISGHRSVSWYQQTPGQGLQFLFEYFSETQRNKGNFPGRFSGRQFSNSRSEMNVSTLELGDSALYLCASKVSLDSRQPQHFGDGTRLSIL.

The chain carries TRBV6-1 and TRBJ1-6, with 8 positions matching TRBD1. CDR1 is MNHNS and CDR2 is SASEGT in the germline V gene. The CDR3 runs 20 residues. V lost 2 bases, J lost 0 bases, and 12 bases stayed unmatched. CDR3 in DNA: TGTGCCAGCAGTGAAATACCGGGACAGGTCGGCAGCTCCTATAATTCACCCCTCCACTTT. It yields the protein CASSEIPGQVGSSYNSPLHF.

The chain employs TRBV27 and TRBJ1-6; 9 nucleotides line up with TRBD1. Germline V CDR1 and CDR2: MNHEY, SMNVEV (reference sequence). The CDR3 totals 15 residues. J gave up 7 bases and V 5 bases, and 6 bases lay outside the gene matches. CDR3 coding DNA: TGTGCCAGCAGTCCCGGGACAGGGTCGAATTCACCCCTCCACTTT. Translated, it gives CASSPGTGSNSPLHF.